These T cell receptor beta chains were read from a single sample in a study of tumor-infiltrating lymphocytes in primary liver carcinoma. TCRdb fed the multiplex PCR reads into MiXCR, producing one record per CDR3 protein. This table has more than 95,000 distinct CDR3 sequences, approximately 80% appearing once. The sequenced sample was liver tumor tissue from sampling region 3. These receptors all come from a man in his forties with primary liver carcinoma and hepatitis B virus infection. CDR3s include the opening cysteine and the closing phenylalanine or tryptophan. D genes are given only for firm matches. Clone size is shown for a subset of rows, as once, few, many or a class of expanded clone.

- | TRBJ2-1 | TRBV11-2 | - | TGTGCCAGCAGCTCAGCGTTATATAATGAGCGGTTCTTC | CASSSALYNERFF
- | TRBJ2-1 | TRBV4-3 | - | TGCGCCAGTAGCCAAGATGTGGCGGGCTCCTACATTGAGCAGTTCTTC | CASSQDVAGSYIEQFF
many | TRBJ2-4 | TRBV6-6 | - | TGTGCCAGCAGGCGGACGGGGGAAAACATTCAGTACTTC | CASRRTGENIQYF
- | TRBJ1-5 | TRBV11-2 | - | TGTGCCGGCAGCTTAGGGTCAGATCAGCCCAAGCATTTT | CAGSLGSDQPKHF
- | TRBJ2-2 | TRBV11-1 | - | TGTTCCAGCTGCTATACAGAACCTTTCTCCGGGGAGCTCTTTTTT | CSSCYTEPFSGELFF
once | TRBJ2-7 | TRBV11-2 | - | TGTGCCAGCGCCTCTAACAGAAACTCCTACGAGCAGTACTTC | CASASNRNSYEQYF
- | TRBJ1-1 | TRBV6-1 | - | TGTCCCAGCAGCGGGGTCTGGGACACTGAAGCTTTCTTT | CPSSGVWDTEAFF
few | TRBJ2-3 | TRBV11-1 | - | TGTACCAGCAGAAGAGGGGATACGCAGTATTTT | CTSRRGDTQYF
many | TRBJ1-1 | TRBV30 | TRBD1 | TGTGCCAGACAGGGTTCGAACACTGAAGCTTTCTTT | CARQGSNTEAFF
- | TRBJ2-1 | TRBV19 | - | TGTGTCGGTAGTTCCCTTGTAACTCTCAATGAGCAGTTCTTC | CVGSSLVTLNEQFF
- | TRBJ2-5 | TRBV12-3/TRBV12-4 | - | TGTGCCAGCAGGCCACTAGCAGGGAGCCAAGAGACCCACTACTTC | CASRPLAGSQETHYF
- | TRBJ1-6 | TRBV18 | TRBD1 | TGTGCCAGCTCGCCTTCAACAGGGGTGAATTCACCCCTCCACTTT | CASSPSTGVNSPLHF
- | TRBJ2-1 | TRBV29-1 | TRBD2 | TGCATCGTTGAATCCCTGGGGGGGTACAATGAGCAGTTCTTC | CIVESLGGYNEQFF
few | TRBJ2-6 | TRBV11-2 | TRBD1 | TGTGCCAGCAGCATGGGTGGAGACAGGGGCATTCCCCTCTCTGGGGCTAGCGTCCTGACTTTC | CASSMGGDRGIPLSGASVLTF